This T cell receptor (beta chain) was identified during a study of T-cell reconstitution after alpha-beta-depleted transplantation in children (dated by TCRdb to the mid-2010s). Regarding the complete study: Using TCR repertoire profiling, the study followed T-cell immune reconstitution in a quantitative way in children after TCRalphabeta/CD19-depleted allogeneic hematopoietic cell transplantation.

In the paper's terms, the treatment or condition label means: allogeneic hematopoietic cell transplantation with graft depleted of TCRalphabeta T cells and CD19 B cells. The children who served as transplant recipients had been given grafts of TCRalphabeta/CD19-depleted allogeneic hematopoietic cells. Inclusive of the bounding cysteine and phenylalanine, the CDR3 is 15 residues long. CDR3 DNA only is kept here, 45 bases in frame from base 1. Compared with germline, V lacks 4 bases and J lacks 8 bases; bases without a gene match: 8. CDR1 and CDR2 (LGHDT, YNNKEL) derive from the germline V gene (reference sequence). Here is what the overall study found, with its caveats: The frequencies of hyperexpanded clones fell over the following months, and after one year, T-cell counts and TCRbeta diversity were mostly attributed to newly produced T cells. The high TCRbeta diversity at day 60 in some patients was ascribed to recipient T cells and intrathymic progenitors that had survived conditioning. The apparently early alphabetaT-cell count recovery about two months after transplant was reportedly dependent on only several hundred rapidly expanded clones derived from non-depleted graft cells.

As to this clonotype: Its antigen is unknown. No per-base quality is available; no much larger clone lies one base away.

Library creation used PCR. Reads for this sample came from an Illumina HiSeq 2500. To normalize quantification of the TCRbeta repertoire, the TCR libraries were built with molecular barcoding that relied on unique molecular identifiers. TCRdb reran the public reads through fastp at Q25 and MiXCR, keeping productive beta chains. Rows are unified per CDR3 protein, each entry keeping the most common DNA and genes. In all, the sample holds over 100,000 distinct CDR3 sequences, and around a tenth of those were seen once. The ten largest clonotypes hold around 35% of the sample. The chain is encoded by TRBV3-1 joined to TRBJ2-1, and 10 junctional nucleotides match TRBD1. This clonotype originated in a boy aged 2 to 10 with acute lymphoblastic leukemia, due to receive a stem cell transplant. The sample in question was PBMCs, obtained before TCRalphabeta/CD19-depleted stem cell transplant. CDR3 protein: CASSLRQGAFDEQFF. The DNA sequence is as follows: TGTGCCAGCAGCCTGCGACAGGGGGCTTTCGATGAGCAGTTCTTC.